This entry lists 15 T cell receptor beta chains sequenced from one sample in a study of T-cell reconstitution after alpha-beta-depleted transplantation in children (dated by TCRdb to the mid-2010s). What the research found in general, with its limitations: Over subsequent months, a decline in hyperexpanded clone frequencies was noted, and after one year, T-cell counts and TCRbeta diversity were mostly ascribed to newly produced T cells.

No antigens are known for them. The sample's treatment or condition label, in plain terms: allogeneic hematopoietic cell transplantation with graft depleted of TCRalphabeta T cells and CD19 B cells. Library construction relied on PCR. Sequenced using an Illumina HiSeq 2500. To normalize quantification of the TCRbeta repertoire, the TCR libraries were built with molecular barcoding that relied on unique molecular identifiers. TCRdb handled the public reads itself, with Q25 trimming in fastp and clone calling in MiXCR, and kept productive beta chains. Rows are combined by CDR3 protein, so each entry shows the most common genes and DNA. In this sample the table shows 250,000 to 300,000 distinct CDR3 sequences, nearly 8% of which occur a single time. The ten largest clonotypes hold approximately 8.6% of the sample. The sample here was peripheral blood, taken 360 days after TCRalphabeta/CD19-depleted stem cell transplant. The receptors here all came from a female patient aged 2-9 years who had a stem cell transplant for Fanconi anemia, so the T cells may come from the graft donor.

In this sample, this clonotype turned up a few times. The chain recombines TRBV5-4 with TRBJ1-6; D is unresolved. The CDR3 spans 15 residues. V was shortened by 0 bases and J by 6 bases, with 10 bases between the two germline ends. The germline CDR1 and CDR2 sequences are SGHNT and YYREEE (reference sequence). CDR3 bases: TGTGCCAGCAGCTTGGGGGCCGAAAGTAATTCACCCCTCCACTTT. Amino acids: CASSLGAESNSPLHF.

The CDR3 spells CSATGGVQPQHF. Here the CDR3 DNA reads TGCAGTGCCACAGGTGGAGTTCAGCCCCAGCATTTT. The chain links TRBV20-1 to TRBJ1-5, with TRBD1 as a possible D gene (5 bases). The CDR3 is 12 amino acids. The germline V gene has CDR1 DFQATT and CDR2 SNEGSKA (reference sequence). V was pared by 6 bases and J by 6 bases, with 12 bases between.

In this sample, this clonotype turned up many times. V and J are TRBV5-6 and TRBJ2-5; the D gene could be TRBD1 or TRBD2 (5 bases each). The V gene's germline CDR1 is SGHDT and CDR2 YYEEEE. V was pared by 3 bases and J by 2 bases, with 20 bases between. The CDR3 spans 17 residues. The CDR3 bases are TGTGCCAGCAGCTCGGGAAGCGTTAGGGGAACGCAAGAGACCCAGTACTTC. This gives the protein CASSSGSVRGTQETQYF.

This clonotype was seen only a few times. This sequence joins TRBV11-2 and TRBJ2-4, with D perhaps matching TRBD2 (6 bases). The CDR3 runs 11 residues. V was cut by 4 bases and J by 13 bases, with 11 bases left in between. In germline, CDR1 is SGHAT, CDR2 FQNNGV. CDR3 region: CASSWGLKQYF. CDR3 sequence (DNA): TGTGCCAGCAGCTGGGGACTGAAGCAGTACTTC.

Written as DNA, the CDR3 is TGTGCCAGCCTATCCGGGACAGGGCTCCTCGAGCAGTACTTC. Amino acids: CASLSGTGLLEQYF. This chain uses TRBV2 with TRBJ2-7, with 9 bases matching TRBD1. Trimming at V came to 8 bases and at J to 6 bases, leaving 11 bases not matched to a gene. The CDR3 covers 14 residues. Germline lookup yields CDR1 SNHLY and CDR2 FYNNEI. The full variable domain, its missing parts supplied by reference TRBV2 and TRBJ2-7, is EPEVTQTPSHQVTQMGQEVILRCVPISNHLYFYWYRQILGQKVEFLVSFYNNEISEKSEIFDDQFSVERPDGSNFTLKIRSTKLEDSAMYFCASLSGTGLLEQYFGPGTRLTVT.

With respect to this clonotype: The CDR3 does not end in the conserved phenylalanine or tryptophan, so this is likely a read error. The CDR3 sequence is CASSRDRGNTEAFC. In DNA, the CDR3 is TGTGCCAGCAGCCGCGACAGGGGAAACACTGAAGCTTTCTGT. J is TRBJ1-1 and V is TRBV3-1; 8 nucleotides match TRBD1. J was trimmed by 2 bases and V by 4 bases; bases with no gene match: 3. CDR1 and CDR2 (germline): LGHDT, YNNKEL (reference sequence). The CDR3 spans 14 residues.

This clonotype came up many times. The chain combines TRBV20-1 with TRBJ2-7, with D perhaps matching TRBD2 (5 bases). Per germline, CDR1 DFQATT and CDR2 SNEGSKA (reference sequence). The CDR3 totals 12 residues. Trimming shortened V by 8 bases and J by 0 bases, and 11 bases separated the two germline ends. DNA for the CDR3: TGCAGTATACTCGGGGTCTCCTACGAGCAGTACTTC. It specifies CSILGVSYEQYF.

This clonotype was picked up one time. The chain uses TRBV5-1 and TRBJ2-2, with D tentatively TRBD1 or TRBD2 (5 bases each). Germline-derived CDR1 and CDR2 are SGHRS and YFSETQ. Trimming removed 2 bases at V and 6 bases at J, with 11 bases between. CDR3 size: 14 residues. For the CDR3, the DNA is TGCGCCAGCAGCTTTTTTGTGGGGGCCGGGGAGCTGTTTTTT. The encoded protein is CASSFFVGAGELFF.

This chain links TRBV6-2 or TRBV6-3 with TRBJ2-2; 11 nucleotides align to TRBD2. The CDR3 covers 16 residues. V trimming: 6 bases; J trimming: 0 bases; junction bases outside the gene matches: 3. Looked up from germline, CDR1 is MNHEY and CDR2 is SVGEGT. The CDR3 DNA reads TGTGCCAGCAGAAATAGCGGGGGGGCGAACACCGGGGAGCTGTTTTTT. Protein sequence: CASRNSGGANTGELFF.

This clonotype appeared many times. The rearrangement uses TRBV27 and TRBJ2-1, with D perhaps TRBD1 (5 bases). The CDR3 totals 14 residues. Trimming left V 0 bases short and J 6 bases short, with 9 bases between. The germline V gene encodes CDR1 MNHEY and CDR2 SMNVEV (reference sequence). CDR3 loop: CASSLSGRANEQFF. Written as DNA, the CDR3 is TGTGCCAGCAGTTTATCTGGCAGGGCCAATGAGCAGTTCTTC.

Many counts were recorded for this clonotype. V is TRBV7-9 and J is TRBJ2-1; no clear D gene. Trimming removed 5 bases at V and 9 bases at J, with 8 bases between. Germline-derived CDR1 and CDR2 are SEHNR and FQNEAQ (reference sequence). The CDR3 loop spans 11 amino acids. The CDR3 bases are TGTGCCAGCAGCCCCCTTGGTGAGCAGTTCTTC. Protein: CASSPLGEQFF.

There are many counts of this clonotype. The V and J genes are TRBV12-3 or TRBV12-4 and TRBJ2-7; 7 bases are shared with TRBD1. V trimming: 3 bases; J trimming: 4 bases; junction bases outside the gene matches: 3. The CDR3 sequence is 13 residues long. The CDR3 DNA follows: TGTGCCAGCAGTTTGTCGACAGGGTACGAGCAGTACTTC. It yields the protein CASSLSTGYEQYF.

This clonotype was seen repeatedly, ten times or more. This rearrangement joins TRBV20-1 to TRBJ2-3; D is undetermined. CDR3 length equals 12 residues. Trimming removed 3 bases at V and 1 base at J, with 5 bases between. Germline V gives CDR1 DFQATT, CDR2 SNEGSKA (reference sequence). This chain's CDR3 is CSASKGTDTQYF. In nucleotides, the CDR3 is TGCAGTGCTAGCAAGGGCACAGATACGCAGTATTTT.

This clonotype was picked up many times. The gene calls are TRBV29-1 and TRBJ2-3, with D possibly being TRBD1 (6 bases). Germline loops: CDR1 SQVTM, CDR2 ANQGSEA. The germline V and J ends were trimmed by 3 bases and 0 bases, with 7 bases remaining between them. The CDR3 length is 13 residues. CDR3 nucleotide sequence: TGCAGCGTTGAGGGGGCTAGCACAGATACGCAGTATTTT. It specifies CSVEGASTDTQYF.

V and J are TRBV20-1 and TRBJ2-3; TRBD2 aligns across 10 bases. The CDR3 totals 16 residues. Germline assignment: CDR1 DFQATT and CDR2 SNEGSKA (reference sequence). With V trimmed by 2 bases and J by 2 bases, 7 bases remained unmatched. CDR3 amino acids: CSARPVLAGDTDTQYF. DNA for the CDR3: TGCAGTGCTAGACCCGTGCTAGCGGGGGACACAGATACGCAGTATTTT.